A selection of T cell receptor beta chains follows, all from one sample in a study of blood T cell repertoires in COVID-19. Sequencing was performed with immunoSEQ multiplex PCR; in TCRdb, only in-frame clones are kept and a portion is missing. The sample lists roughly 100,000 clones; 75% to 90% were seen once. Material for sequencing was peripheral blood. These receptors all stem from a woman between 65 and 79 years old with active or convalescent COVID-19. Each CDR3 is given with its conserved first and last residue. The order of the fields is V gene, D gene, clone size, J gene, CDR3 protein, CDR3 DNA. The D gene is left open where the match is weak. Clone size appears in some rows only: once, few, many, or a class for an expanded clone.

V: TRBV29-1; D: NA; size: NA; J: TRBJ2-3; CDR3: CSVNEGTDTQYF; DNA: TGCAGCGTTAATGAGGGCACAGATACGCAGTATTTT
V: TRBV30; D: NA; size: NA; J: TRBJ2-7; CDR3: CAWSYGKDHEQYF; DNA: TGTGCCTGGAGTTACGGGAAGGATCACGAGCAGTACTTC
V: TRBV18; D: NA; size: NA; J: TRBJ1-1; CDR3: CASSPPSHSTTEAFF; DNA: TGTGCCAGCTCACCACCTTCCCACAGTACAACTGAAGCTTTCTTT
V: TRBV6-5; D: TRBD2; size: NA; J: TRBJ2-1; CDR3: CASSYSSSGGVVEQFF; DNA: TGTGCCAGCAGTTACAGTTCCAGCGGGGGGGTTGTTGAGCAGTTCTTC
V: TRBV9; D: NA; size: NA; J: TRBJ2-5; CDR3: CASSSSGQGLETQYF; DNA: TGTGCCAGCAGCTCAAGCGGGCAGGGATTAGAGACCCAGTACTTC
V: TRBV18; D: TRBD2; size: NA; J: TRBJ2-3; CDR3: CASSSDQAGTTRTDTQYF; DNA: TGTGCCAGCTCATCCGATCAAGCGGGGACCACTCGCACAGATACGCAGTATTTT
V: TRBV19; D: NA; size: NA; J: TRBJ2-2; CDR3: CASKDRGAYTGELFF; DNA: TGTGCCAGTAAGGATCGGGGGGCCTACACCGGGGAGCTGTTTTTT
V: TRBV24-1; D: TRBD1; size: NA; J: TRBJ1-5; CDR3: CATSDEGQPNQPQHF; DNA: TGTGCCACCAGTGATGAGGGACAGCCGAATCAGCCCCAGCATTTT
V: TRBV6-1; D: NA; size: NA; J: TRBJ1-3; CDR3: CASREGAESGNTIYF; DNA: TGTGCCAGCAGAGAAGGGGCAGAGTCTGGAAACACCATATATTTT
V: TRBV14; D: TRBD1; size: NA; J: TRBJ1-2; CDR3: CASSDKGAGYGYTF; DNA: TGTGCCAGCAGCGACAAGGGGGCTGGCTATGGCTACACCTTC
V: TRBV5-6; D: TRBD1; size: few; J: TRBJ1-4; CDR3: CASSGGGLDRVIF; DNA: TGTGCCAGCAGCGGGGGTGGTCTGGACAGGGTGATTTTT
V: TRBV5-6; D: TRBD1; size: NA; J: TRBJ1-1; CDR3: CASSLKGQGAMAFF; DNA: TGTGCCAGCAGCTTAAAGGGACAGGGGGCGATGGCTTTCTTT
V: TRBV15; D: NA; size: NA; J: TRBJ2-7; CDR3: CATSGTRSWYEQYF; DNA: TGTGCCACCAGCGGTACTAGGAGTTGGTACGAGCAGTACTTC